A single sample is the source of the 9 T cell receptor beta chains below, sequenced in a study of T cell responses to AZD1222 COVID-19 vaccine. Here immunoSEQ multiplex PCR was the method, and the copy in TCRdb shows in-frame clones only, minus some. The sample contains some 120,000 clones, approximately 93% of which appear only once. The material sequenced was peripheral blood, taken on day 0 of AZD1222 vaccination. These receptors came from an adult in good health.

This rearrangement joins TRBV2 to TRBJ1-3; possible D gene TRBD1, 6 bases. V dropped 8 bases and J dropped 1 base, with 18 bases sitting between them. Per germline, CDR1 SNHLY and CDR2 FYNNEI. The length of the CDR3 is 16 residues. As DNA, the CDR3 is TGTGCCAGCGCCTTAGTCCGGACAGTATCTGGAAACACCATATATTTT. Translating it yields CASALVRTVSGNTIYF.

This sequence joins TRBV2 and TRBJ2-3, with TRBD2 as a possible D gene (6 bases). Trimming stripped 7 bases from V and 0 bases from J, with 14 bases between. CDR1 and CDR2 (germline): SNHLY, FYNNEI. There are 15 residues in the CDR3. This CDR3 is CASMLGRGSTDTQYF. CDR3 sequence (DNA): TGTGCCAGCATGCTGGGGCGGGGAAGCACAGATACGCAGTATTTT.

The chain recombines TRBV28 with TRBJ1-1; D gene uncertain. The CDR3 contains 14 residues. Germline assignment: CDR1 MDHEN and CDR2 SYDVKM. V dropped 6 bases and J dropped 2 bases, with 13 bases sitting between them. CDR3 loop: CASRLFQVNTEAFF. In nucleotides, the CDR3 is TGTGCCAGCAGACTTTTTCAGGTTAACACTGAAGCTTTCTTT.

This clone is a singleton in its sample. The chain combines TRBV3-1 (or the pseudogene TRBV3-2) with TRBJ1-1, with TRBD1 as a possible D gene (5 bases). Germline CDR1 LGHDT, CDR2 YNNKEL (reference sequence). This CDR3 region has 16 residues. V was pared by 3 bases and J by 2 bases, with 16 bases between. CDR3 DNA sequence: TGTGCCAGCAGCCAGTCGGATAGACAGAGAAACACTGAAGCTTTCTTT. Encoded protein: CASSQSDRQRNTEAFF.

This rearrangement joins TRBV7-9 to TRBJ2-1; the D gene is possibly TRBD2 (6 bases). V was trimmed by 5 bases and J by 4 bases, leaving 15 bases between them. The CDR3 covers 15 residues. Looked up from germline, CDR1 is SEHNR and CDR2 is FQNEAQ (reference sequence). The CDR3 sequence: CASSPQGSGYNEQFF. The CDR3 DNA reads as TGTGCCAGCAGCCCGCAGGGTAGCGGATACAATGAGCAGTTCTTC.

The rearrangement uses TRBV7-9 and TRBJ2-7, with D unclear. This CDR3 region has 11 residues. The V end lost 7 bases, the J end lost 4 bases, and 8 bases lay between the germline ends. Per germline, CDR1 SEHNR and CDR2 FQNEAQ (reference sequence). The CDR3 region is CASTDGYEQYF. DNA of the CDR3: TGTGCCAGCACCGACGGTTACGAGCAGTACTTC.

In this sample, this clone turned up once. The chain couples TRBV5-5 to TRBJ2-3; D is undetermined. The CDR3 totals 12 residues. Trimming stripped 4 bases from V and 2 bases from J, with 5 bases between. CDR1 SGHKS and CDR2 YYEKEE come from the germline V gene (reference sequence). The CDR3 protein is CASSTATDTQYF. The CDR3 region has the DNA TGTGCCAGCAGCACTGCCACAGATACGCAGTATTTT.

The rearrangement joins TRBV12-3 or TRBV12-4 to TRBJ1-5; D ambiguous. The CDR3 contains 13 residues. V lost 2 bases to trimming and J lost 7 bases, with 9 bases between them. The CDR3 is CASSLRLGQPQHF. CDR3 nucleotides: TGTGCCAGCAGTTTACGCCTCGGACAGCCCCAGCATTTT.

The chain carries TRBV21-1 and TRBJ1-6. TRBV21-1 is reported as a pseudogene. The CDR3 is 13 residues long. The CDR3 DNA sequence: TGTGCCAGCAGCGCCGGGACCGTTGTCTCCCTCCACTTT. This encodes CASSAGTVVSLHF.